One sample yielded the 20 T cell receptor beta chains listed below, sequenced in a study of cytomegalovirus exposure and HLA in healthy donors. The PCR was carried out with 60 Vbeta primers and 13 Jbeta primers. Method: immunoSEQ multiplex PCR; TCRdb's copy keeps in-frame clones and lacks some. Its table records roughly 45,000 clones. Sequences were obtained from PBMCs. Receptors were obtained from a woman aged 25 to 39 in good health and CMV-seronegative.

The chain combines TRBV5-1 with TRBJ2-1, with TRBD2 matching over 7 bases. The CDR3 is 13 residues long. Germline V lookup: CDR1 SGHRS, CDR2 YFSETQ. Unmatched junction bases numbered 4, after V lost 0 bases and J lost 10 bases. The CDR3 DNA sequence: TGCGCCAGCAGCTTGGGGAGGGAGGGGGAGCAGTTCTTC. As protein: CASSLGREGEQFF.

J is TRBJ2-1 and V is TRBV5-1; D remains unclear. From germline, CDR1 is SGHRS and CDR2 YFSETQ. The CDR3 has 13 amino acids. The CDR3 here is CVSRISEYNEQFF. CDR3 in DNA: TGCGTTAGTCGTATATCCGAATACAATGAGCAGTTCTTC.

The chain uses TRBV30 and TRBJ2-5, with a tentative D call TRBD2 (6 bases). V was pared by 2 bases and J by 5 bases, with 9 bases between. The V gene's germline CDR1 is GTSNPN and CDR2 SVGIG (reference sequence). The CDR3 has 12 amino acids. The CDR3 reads CAWSWGRETQYF. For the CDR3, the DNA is TGTGCCTGGAGTTGGGGGAGGGAGACCCAGTACTTC.

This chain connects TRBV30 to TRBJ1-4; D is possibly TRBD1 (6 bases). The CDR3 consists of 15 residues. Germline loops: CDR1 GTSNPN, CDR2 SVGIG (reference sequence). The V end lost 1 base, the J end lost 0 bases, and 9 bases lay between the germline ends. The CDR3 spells CAWSGDNPTNEKLFF. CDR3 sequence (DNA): TGTGCCTGGAGTGGGGACAATCCAACTAATGAAAAACTGTTTTTT.

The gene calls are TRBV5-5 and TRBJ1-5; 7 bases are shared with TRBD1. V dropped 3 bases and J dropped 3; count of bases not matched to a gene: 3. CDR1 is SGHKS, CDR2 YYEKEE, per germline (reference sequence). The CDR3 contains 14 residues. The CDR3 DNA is TGTGCCAGCAGCTGGGACAGAAACAATCAGCCCCAGCATTTT. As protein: CASSWDRNNQPQHF. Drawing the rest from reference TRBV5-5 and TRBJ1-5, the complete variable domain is DAGVTQSPTHLIKTRGQQVTLRCSPISGHKSVSWYQQVLGQGPQFIFQYYEKEERGRGNFPDRFSARQFPNYSSELNVNALLLGDSALYLCASSWDRNNQPQHFGDGTRLSIL.

This CDR3 reads CASSLAEVGYGYTF. DNA of the CDR3: TGCGCCAGCAGCTTGGCCGAGGTAGGATATGGCTACACCTTC. The chain combines TRBV5-1 with TRBJ1-2; no firm D call. V dropped 0 bases and J dropped 5 bases, with 11 bases sitting between them. The germline gives CDR1 SGHRS, CDR2 YFSETQ. There are 14 residues in the CDR3. The variable domain in full, with the rest retrieved from reference TRBV5-1 and TRBJ1-2, is KAGVTQTPRYLIKTRGQQVTLSCSPISGHRSVSWYQQTPGQGLQFLFEYFSETQRNKGNFPGRFSGRQFSNSRSEMNVSTLELGDSALYLCASSLAEVGYGYTFGSGTRLTVV.

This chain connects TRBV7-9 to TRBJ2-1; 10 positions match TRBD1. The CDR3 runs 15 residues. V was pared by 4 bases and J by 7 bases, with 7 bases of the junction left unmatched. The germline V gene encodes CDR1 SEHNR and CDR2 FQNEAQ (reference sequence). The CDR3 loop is CASSSRQGAVNEQFF. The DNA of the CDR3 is TGTGCCAGCAGCTCCAGACAGGGGGCAGTAAATGAGCAGTTCTTC.

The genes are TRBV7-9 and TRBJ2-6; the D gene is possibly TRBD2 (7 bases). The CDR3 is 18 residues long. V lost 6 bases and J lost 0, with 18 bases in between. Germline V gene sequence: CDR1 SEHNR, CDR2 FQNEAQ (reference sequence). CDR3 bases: TGTGCCAGCAGTCGTATAGGGGGGGTTCACTCTGGGGCCAACGTCCTGACTTTC. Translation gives CASSRIGGVHSGANVLTF.

The DNA for the CDR3 is TGTGCCAGCAGTACTCAAGCGGCCAACGTCCTGACTTTC. This gives the protein CASSTQAANVLTF. This chain joins TRBV6-5 and TRBJ2-6; D gene ambiguous. CDR1 and CDR2 (germline): MNHEY, SVGAGI. This CDR3 is 13 amino acids long. The V gene lost 5 bases and the J gene lost 6 bases, with 8 bases spanning the gap.

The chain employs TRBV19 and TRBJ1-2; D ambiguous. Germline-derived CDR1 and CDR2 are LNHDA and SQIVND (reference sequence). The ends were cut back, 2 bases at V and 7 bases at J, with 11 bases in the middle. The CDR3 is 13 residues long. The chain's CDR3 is CASSILGYGGYTF. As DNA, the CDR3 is TGTGCCAGTAGTATACTCGGGTATGGTGGCTACACCTTC.

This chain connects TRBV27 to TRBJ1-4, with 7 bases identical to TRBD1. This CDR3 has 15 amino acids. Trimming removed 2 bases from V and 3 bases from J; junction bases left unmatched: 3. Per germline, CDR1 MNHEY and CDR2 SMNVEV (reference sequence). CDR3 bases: TGTGCCAGCAGTTTAAAGGGGGCAGCTAATGAAAAACTGTTTTTT. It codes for CASSLKGAANEKLFF.

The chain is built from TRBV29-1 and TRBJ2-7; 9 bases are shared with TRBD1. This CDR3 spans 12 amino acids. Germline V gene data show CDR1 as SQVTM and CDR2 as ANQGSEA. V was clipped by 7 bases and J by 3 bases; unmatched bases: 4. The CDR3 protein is CSATTGGYEQYF. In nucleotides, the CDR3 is TGCAGCGCCACGACAGGGGGCTACGAGCAGTACTTC.

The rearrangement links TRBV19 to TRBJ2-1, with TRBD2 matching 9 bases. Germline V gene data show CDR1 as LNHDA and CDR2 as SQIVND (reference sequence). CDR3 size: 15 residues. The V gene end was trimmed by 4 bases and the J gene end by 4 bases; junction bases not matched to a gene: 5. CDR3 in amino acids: CASSTTSGDYNEQFF. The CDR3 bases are TGTGCCAGTAGTACGACTAGCGGAGATTACAATGAGCAGTTCTTC.

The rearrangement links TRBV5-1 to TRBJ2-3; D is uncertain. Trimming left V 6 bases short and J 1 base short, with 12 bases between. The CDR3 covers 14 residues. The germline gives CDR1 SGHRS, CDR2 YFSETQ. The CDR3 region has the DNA TGCGCCAGCAAGTCGGGTCCCGGCACAGATACGCAGTATTTT. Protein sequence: CASKSGPGTDTQYF.

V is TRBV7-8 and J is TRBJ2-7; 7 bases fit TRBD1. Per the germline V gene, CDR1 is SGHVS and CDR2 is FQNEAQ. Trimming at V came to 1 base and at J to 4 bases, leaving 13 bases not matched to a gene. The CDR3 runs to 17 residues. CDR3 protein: CASSLDRRQGNQYEQYF. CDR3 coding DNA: TGTGCCAGCAGCTTAGATCGCCGACAGGGAAATCAATACGAGCAGTACTTC.

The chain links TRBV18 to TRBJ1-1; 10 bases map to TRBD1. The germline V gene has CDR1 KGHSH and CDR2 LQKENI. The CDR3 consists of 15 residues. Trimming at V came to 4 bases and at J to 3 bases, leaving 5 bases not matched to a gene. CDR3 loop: CASSQGQGWDTEAFF. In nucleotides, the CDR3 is TGTGCCAGCTCACAGGGACAGGGGTGGGACACTGAAGCTTTCTTT.

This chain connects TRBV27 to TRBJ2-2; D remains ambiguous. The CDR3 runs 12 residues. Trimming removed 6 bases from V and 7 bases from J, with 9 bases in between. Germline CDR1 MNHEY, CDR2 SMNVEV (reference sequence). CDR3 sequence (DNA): TGTGCCAGCAGGGCATTCGTCGGGGAGCTGTTTTTT. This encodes CASRAFVGELFF.

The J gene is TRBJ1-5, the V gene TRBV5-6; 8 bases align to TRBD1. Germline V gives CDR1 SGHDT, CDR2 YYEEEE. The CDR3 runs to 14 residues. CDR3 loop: CATTGDAGNQPQHF. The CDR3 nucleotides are TGTGCGACGACAGGGGATGCAGGCAATCAGCCCCAGCATTTT.

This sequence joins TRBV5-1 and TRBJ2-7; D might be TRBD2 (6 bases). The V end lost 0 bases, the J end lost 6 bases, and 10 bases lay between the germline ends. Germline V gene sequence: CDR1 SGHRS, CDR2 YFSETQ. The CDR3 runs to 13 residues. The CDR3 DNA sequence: TGCGCCAGCAGCTTGGAGTCCGGGGGCGAGCAGTACTTC. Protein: CASSLESGGEQYF.

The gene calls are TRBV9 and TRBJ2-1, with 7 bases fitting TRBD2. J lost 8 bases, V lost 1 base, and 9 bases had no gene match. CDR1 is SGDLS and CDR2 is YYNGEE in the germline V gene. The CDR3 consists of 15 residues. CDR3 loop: CASSVWWAGEDEQFF. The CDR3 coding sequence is TGTGCCAGCAGCGTATGGTGGGCGGGAGAGGATGAGCAGTTCTTC. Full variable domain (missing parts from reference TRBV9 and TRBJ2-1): DSGVTQTPKHLITATGQRVTLRCSPRSGDLSVYWYQQSLDQGLQFLIQYYNGEERAKGNILERFSAQQFPDLHSELNLSSLELGDSALYFCASSVWWAGEDEQFFGPGTRLTVL.